The next 6 T cell receptor beta chains were all read from a single sample in a study of T cell responses to AZD1222 COVID-19 vaccine. The data were produced by immunoSEQ multiplex PCR, yet TCRdb's version contains in-frame clones alone and is incomplete. The repertoire consists of 100,000 or so clones, with around 90% occurring once and the leading ten covering 1.5% to 2%. The source material was peripheral blood, sampled on day 0 of AZD1222 vaccination. The source is an adult in good health.

CDR3 region: CASSPQGPDQPQHF. The CDR3 bases are TGTGCCAGCAGTCCTCAGGGGCCCGATCAGCCCCAGCATTTT. V and J are TRBV6-6 and TRBJ1-5; perhaps TRBD1 as D (6 bases). V was clipped by 5 bases and J by 5 bases, with 13 bases between them. There are 14 residues in the CDR3. The V gene's germline CDR1 is MNHNY and CDR2 SVGAGI (reference sequence).

The chain has TRBV2 and TRBJ2-2; 7 nucleotides align to TRBD1. The V gene end was trimmed by 4 bases and the J gene end by 7 bases; junction bases not matched to a gene: 9. Germline V gene lookup returns CDR1 SNHLY and CDR2 FYNNEI. The CDR3 is made up of 15 amino acids. The DNA of the CDR3 is TGTGCCAGCAGTGTTCAGGGGGTGTCGGACGGGGAGCTGTTTTTT. It yields the protein CASSVQGVSDGELFF.

The rearrangement uses TRBV28 and TRBJ1-2; D uncertain. V was trimmed by 2 bases and J by 5 bases, leaving 18 bases between them. Looked up from germline, CDR1 is MDHEN and CDR2 is SYDVKM. The CDR3 covers 16 residues. The CDR3 DNA reads as TGTGCCAGCAGTTTAATAGGGAATCTCGGGAAGTATGGCTACACCTTC. Encoded protein: CASSLIGNLGKYGYTF.

V usage is TRBV5-1 and J usage is TRBJ1-6; TRBD1 matches at 11 bases. This CDR3 has 16 residues. V lost 4 bases to trimming and J lost 9 bases; unmatched junction nucleotides: 9. The V gene's germline CDR1 is SGHRS and CDR2 YFSETQ. The CDR3 sequence: CASSPDRGRRASPLHF. The CDR3 DNA follows: TGCGCCAGCAGCCCGGACAGGGGGCGAAGGGCTTCACCCCTCCACTTT.

The J gene is TRBJ1-1, the V gene TRBV28; TRBD1 matches 9 bases. Trimming removed 5 bases from V and 1 base from J; junction bases left unmatched: 5. Germline assignment: CDR1 MDHEN and CDR2 SYDVKM. The CDR3 length is 15 residues. CDR3 loop: CASSTPGQGNTEAFF. The DNA of the CDR3 is TGTGCCAGCAGTACCCCGGGACAGGGGAACACTGAAGCTTTCTTT.

The chain couples TRBV28 to TRBJ2-1, with D maybe TRBD1 (5 bases). The CDR3 is made up of 13 amino acids. Germline CDR1 is MDHEN and CDR2 is SYDVKM. Trimming took off 5 bases at V and 7 bases at J, with 12 bases between the two ends. CDR3 DNA sequence: TGTGCCAGCAGTACAGCAGGGTTTAATGAGCAGTTCTTC. It encodes CASSTAGFNEQFF.